This entry lists 20 T cell receptor beta chains sequenced from one sample in a study of T-cell reconstitution after alpha-beta-depleted transplantation in children. It was with unique molecular identifiers that the TCRbeta library was prepared. TCRdb re-derived calls from the PCR reads in MiXCR, one entry per CDR3 protein. The table includes around 200,000 distinct CDR3 sequences, approximately 6.6% detected once. The sequencing used PBMCs from the stem cell graft donor, collected from the stem cell graft. The receptors here all came from a human donor who donated a stem cell graft to a child with Wiskott-Aldrich syndrome.

The table lists this clonotype with a few counts. The rearrangement joins TRBV18 to TRBJ1-5, with 7 bases matching TRBD1. Losses at the gene ends were 2 bases for V and 2 bases for J; bases not matched to a gene: 6. This CDR3 is 16 amino acids long. Germline V CDR1 and CDR2: KGHSH, LQKENI. CDR3 DNA sequence: TGTGCCAGCTCACCAACGGGGACAGTTGGCAATCAGCCCCAGCATTTT. It yields the protein CASSPTGTVGNQPQHF.

This clonotype came up many times. The gene calls are TRBV20-1 and TRBJ2-7; TRBD1 agrees at 9 bases. CDR3 length: 13 amino acids. V trimming: 5 bases; J trimming: 5 bases; junction bases outside the gene matches: 7. Germline CDR1 and CDR2: DFQATT and SNEGSKA (reference sequence). The chain's CDR3 is CSAWTGVFNEQYF. In DNA, the CDR3 is TGCAGTGCTTGGACAGGGGTGTTCAACGAGCAGTACTTC.

This chain connects TRBV2 to TRBJ1-1; 9 nucleotides align to TRBD1. Germline assignment: CDR1 SNHLY and CDR2 FYNNEI. The junction had 9 bases not matched to a gene; V was cut back by 6 bases and J by 7 bases. The CDR3 loop spans 14 amino acids. The CDR3 nucleotides read TGTGCCAGCAGGACAGGGGGGGGGTACATTGAAGCTTTCTTT. Its translation: CASRTGGGYIEAFF.

CDR3 region: CASSPVGYQETQYF. The CDR3 region has the DNA TGTGCCAGCAGCCCCGTTGGGTACCAAGAGACCCAGTACTTC. V usage is TRBV5-5 and J usage is TRBJ2-5; D call uncertain. This CDR3 contains 14 residues. V lost 4 bases, J lost 0 bases, and 10 bases lay in between. Germline V gene data show CDR1 as SGHKS and CDR2 as YYEKEE (reference sequence).

This clonotype was recorded at least ten times. The chain joins TRBV20-1 to TRBJ1-1; D is undetermined. The V end lost 1 base, the J end lost 0 bases, and 9 bases lay between the germline ends. The V gene's germline CDR1 is DFQATT and CDR2 SNEGSKA (reference sequence). The CDR3 covers 14 residues. This CDR3 is CSARVRAVNTEAFF. The CDR3 coding sequence is TGCAGTGCTAGAGTAAGGGCGGTGAACACTGAAGCTTTCTTT.

This clonotype was picked up many times. CDR3 protein: CASSKGDGTNYGYTF. CDR3 in DNA: TGTGCCAGCAGCAAGGGGGACGGGACTAACTATGGCTACACCTTC. The chain links TRBV21-1 to TRBJ1-2; the table gives TRBD1 as D, unverified against the DNA. TRBV21-1 is marked as a pseudogene. The CDR3 totals 15 residues.

This clonotype was counted ten times or more. The chain recombines TRBV27 with TRBJ2-7; 11 bases match TRBD2. CDR1 is MNHEY, CDR2 SMNVEV, per germline (reference sequence). V lost 5 bases to trimming and J lost 6 bases; unmatched junction nucleotides: 9. The CDR3 has 15 amino acids. CDR3 bases: TGTGCCAGCAGTCCTTTAGCGGGAGGGCCTATCGAGCAGTACTTC. Protein sequence: CASSPLAGGPIEQYF.

This clonotype was found a few times. This sequence joins TRBV9 and TRBJ2-1; D is perhaps TRBD1 or TRBD2 (5 bases each). Trimming removed 0 bases from V and 6 bases from J, with 13 bases in between. CDR3 length: 15 residues. Germline V CDR1 and CDR2: SGDLS, YYNGEE. The CDR3 bases are TGTGCCAGCAGCGTAGTGGGAACTGGGACCAATGAGCAGTTCTTC. It encodes CASSVVGTGTNEQFF.

This clonotype came up many times. V and J are TRBV12-3 or TRBV12-4 and TRBJ2-7; D might be TRBD1 (6 bases). There are 15 residues in the CDR3. The V gene lost 8 bases and the J gene lost 4 bases, with 21 bases spanning the gap. CDR3 sequence (DNA): TGTGCCAGCGCCCCTCGCGCACAGGGAAAATACGAGCAGTACTTC. Its protein is CASAPRAQGKYEQYF.

This clonotype is medium-sized in the sample. The genes are TRBV5-1 and TRBJ2-7; D not certain. The V end lost 0 bases, the J end lost 0 bases, and 4 bases lay between the germline ends. Germline V gene lookup returns CDR1 SGHRS and CDR2 YFSETQ. CDR3 length: 13 amino acids. The CDR3 bases are TGCGCCAGCAGCTTGGCGGCCTCCTACGAGCAGTACTTC. Translation: CASSLAASYEQYF.

This clonotype occurred many times. V is TRBV12-3 or TRBV12-4 and J is TRBJ1-4; D uncertain. The CDR3 covers 13 residues. The V gene lost 3 bases and the J gene lost 4 bases, with 6 bases spanning the gap. The CDR3 protein is CASSFGRNEKLFF. The DNA of the CDR3 is TGTGCCAGCAGTTTTGGACGTAATGAAAAACTGTTTTTT.

As regards this clonotype: It may be a read error: a sequence one base away is much more abundant. The rearrangement joins TRBV28 to TRBJ2-5; no definite D call. This CDR3 region has 14 residues. Germline V gene data show CDR1 as MDHEN and CDR2 as SYDVKM. For the CDR3, the DNA is TGTGTCAGCAGTTCTCAGACCGCCCAAGAGACCCAGTACTTC. Protein: CVSSSQTAQETQYF.

This clonotype was counted at least ten times. This chain uses TRBV5-1 with TRBJ2-7, with D possibly TRBD1 on 5 matching bases. CDR3 length equals 14 residues. Trimming took 2 bases from V and 6 from J, leaving 15 bases between them. Germline CDR1 is SGHRS and CDR2 is YFSETQ. The CDR3 here is CASSFVAGSGEQYF. The CDR3 region has the DNA TGCGCCAGCAGCTTCGTGGCAGGGTCTGGCGAGCAGTACTTC.

This clonotype was recorded at least ten times. The V call is TRBV5-1, the J call TRBJ2-3; the D is unclear. V was cut by 2 bases and J by 0 bases, with 1 base left in between. Germline CDR1 and CDR2: SGHRS and YFSETQ. The CDR3 extends over 12 amino acids. CDR3 region: CASSFSTDTQYF. The CDR3 DNA sequence: TGCGCCAGCAGCTTTAGCACAGATACGCAGTATTTT. Variable domain in full (rest from reference TRBV5-1 and TRBJ2-3): KAGVTQTPRYLIKTRGQQVTLSCSPISGHRSVSWYQQTPGQGLQFLFEYFSETQRNKGNFPGRFSGRQFSNSRSEMNVSTLELGDSALYLCASSFSTDTQYFGPGTRLTVL.

This clonotype appeared many times. The DNA for the CDR3 is TGTGCCAGCAGCCAAGACCGCAGACCCTACGAGCAGTACTTC. Protein product: CASSQDRRPYEQYF. The chain couples TRBV3-1 to TRBJ2-7; D is uncertain. The germline CDR1 and CDR2 sequences are LGHDT and YNNKEL (reference sequence). V lost 0 bases, J lost 2 bases, and 8 bases lay in between. The CDR3 extends over 14 amino acids.

This clonotype came up many times. V and J are TRBV24-1 and TRBJ1-2, with D possibly being TRBD1 (6 bases). The CDR3 is 16 residues long. The germline gives CDR1 KGHDR, CDR2 SFDVKD. Trimming shortened V by 4 bases and J by 5 bases, and 19 bases separated the two germline ends. In DNA form, the CDR3 reads TGTGCCACCAGTGAAGTGACCGGGGGCGGAGAGTATGGCTACACCTTC. Residues: CATSEVTGGGEYGYTF.

The chain uses TRBV5-6 and TRBJ2-7, with D unclear. Trimming cost V 1 base and J 0 bases, with 8 bases left between them. Germline values: CDR1 SGHDT, CDR2 YYEEEE. This CDR3 contains 14 residues. DNA of the CDR3: TGTGCCAGCAGCTTGTACGGAGTCTCCTACGAGCAGTACTTC. Amino acid sequence: CASSLYGVSYEQYF.

This clonotype was detected many times. The chain joins TRBV24-1 to TRBJ2-2; D is ambiguous. With 2 bases removed from V and 5 bases from J, the gap between germline ends came to 14 bases. Germline loops: CDR1 KGHDR, CDR2 SFDVKD. There are 16 residues in the CDR3. The CDR3 reads CATSDSAQIETGELFF. The CDR3 nucleotides are TGTGCCACCAGTGATTCCGCTCAAATAGAGACCGGGGAGCTGTTTTTT.

This clonotype was counted many times. The V gene is TRBV4-3, the J gene TRBJ2-2; 10 bases match TRBD2. CDR1 LGHNA and CDR2 YSLEER come from the germline V gene. The CDR3 consists of 17 residues. J lost 6 bases, V lost 0 bases, and 7 bases had no gene match. CDR3 protein: CASSQDWSGRAPGELFF. CDR3 nucleotides: TGCGCCAGCAGCCAAGATTGGAGCGGGAGGGCCCCCGGGGAGCTGTTTTTT.

This clonotype was picked up many times. V is TRBV20-1 and J is TRBJ2-3, with TRBD2 matching over 11 bases. This CDR3 comprises 16 residues. Trimming at V came to 0 bases and at J to 6 bases, leaving 8 bases not matched to a gene. Germline CDR1 is DFQATT and CDR2 is SNEGSKA (reference sequence). The CDR3 loop is CSARDRRLAGSDTQYF. Here the CDR3 DNA reads TGCAGTGCTAGAGATCGGCGACTAGCGGGATCGGATACGCAGTATTTT.